Listed here are 19 T cell receptor beta chains from one sample, sequenced in a study of blood T cell repertoires in COVID-19. Data came from immunoSEQ multiplex PCR; TCRdb stores just in-frame clones and leaves some out. Of 100,000 to 140,000 clones in the sample, around 82% were seen once. The sequencing input was peripheral blood. These receptors came from a human donor in a cohort sampled during active COVID-19.

The V call is TRBV7-2, the J call TRBJ1-2; weak D call: TRBD1 (5 bases). Germline V CDR1 and CDR2: SGHTA, FQGNSA. V dropped 5 bases and J dropped 0 bases, with 16 bases sitting between them. The CDR3 contains 16 residues. CDR3 sequence: CASSPRQFESNYGYTF. For the CDR3, the DNA is TGTGCCAGCAGCCCCCGACAGTTCGAGTCTAACTATGGCTACACCTTC.

The V gene is TRBV11-3, the J gene TRBJ2-5; possible D gene TRBD2, 5 bases. Germline values: CDR1 SGHNT, CDR2 YENEEA. V was cut by 5 bases and J by 2 bases, with 12 bases left in between. The CDR3 is 14 amino acids. The CDR3 here is CASSQGGRQETQYF. CDR3 DNA sequence: TGTGCCAGCAGCCAAGGAGGTCGGCAAGAGACCCAGTACTTC.

This chain uses TRBV28 with TRBJ2-1, with D perhaps TRBD2 (6 bases). Germline V gene lookup returns CDR1 MDHEN and CDR2 SYDVKM. V was cut by 5 bases and J by 7 bases, with 21 bases left in between. This CDR3 has 16 amino acids. CDR3 DNA: TGTGCCAGCAGTGACCGGCCTCCCTCGGGGACTAATGAGCAGTTCTTC. Translating it yields CASSDRPPSGTNEQFF.

The chain has TRBV30 and TRBJ2-1, with TRBD2 matching over 11 bases. Germline CDR1 GTSNPN, CDR2 SVGIG (reference sequence). CDR3 length: 13 residues. Trimming cost V 3 bases and J 6 bases; bases outside gene matches: 1. The CDR3 spells CAWRTSGTNEQFF. CDR3 nucleotide sequence: TGTGCCTGGAGGACTAGCGGGACCAATGAGCAGTTCTTC.

CDR3 loop: CASSQQGLTEAFF. The DNA of the CDR3 is TGCGCCAGCAGCCAACAGGGGCTGACTGAAGCTTTCTTT. The chain links TRBV4-3 to TRBJ1-1; D possibly corresponds to TRBD1 (6 bases). Germline-derived CDR1 and CDR2 are LGHNA and YSLEER. This CDR3 has 13 residues. Between the trimmed V and J ends, which lost 2 bases and 5 bases, there was a span of 9 bases.

The rearrangement links TRBV10-2 to TRBJ1-2; a possible D gene is TRBD1 (5 bases). Germline values: CDR1 WSHSY, CDR2 SAAADI. The length of the CDR3 is 14 residues. V lost 4 bases and J 5 bases, leaving 14 bases between the germline ends. The CDR3 protein is CASSAPGGGYGYTF. CDR3 sequence (DNA): TGCGCCAGCAGTGCCCCCGGGGGAGGTTATGGCTACACCTTC.

The V and J genes are TRBV12-3 or TRBV12-4 and TRBJ1-5, with 8 bases that match TRBD1. V trimming: 7 bases; J trimming: 6 bases; junction bases outside the gene matches: 5. This CDR3 is built from 13 residues. The DNA of the CDR3 is TGTGCCAGCACCGCAGGGGGCGGTCAGCCCCAGCATTTT. Its translation: CASTAGGGQPQHF.

The rearrangement joins TRBV7-2 to TRBJ1-5, with a tentative D call TRBD1 (6 bases). V lost 2 bases and J lost 2, with 13 bases in between. The CDR3 loop spans 16 amino acids. The germline CDR1 and CDR2 sequences are SGHTA and FQGNSA. CDR3 nucleotide sequence: TGTGCCAGCAGCTTACAGGGCAGGGGTGGCAATCAGCCCCAGCATTTT. It is translated as CASSLQGRGGNQPQHF. The full variable domain, with the rest looked up from reference TRBV7-2 and TRBJ1-5, is GAGVSQSPSNKVTEKGKDVELRCDPISGHTALYWYRQSLGQGLEFLIYFQGNSAPDKSGLPSDRFSAERTGGSVSTLTIQRTQQEDSAVYLCASSLQGRGGNQPQHFGDGTRLSIL.

This clone turned up a few times. The V call is TRBV6-5, the J call TRBJ2-1; perhaps TRBD1 as D (6 bases). This CDR3 has 13 amino acids. The V and J ends lost 8 bases and 6 bases respectively, with 14 bases between them. The germline V gene encodes CDR1 MNHEY and CDR2 SVGAGI. In DNA form, the CDR3 reads TGTGCCAGCTGGCAGGGGTCATCCAATGAGCAGTTCTTC. Its translation is CASWQGSSNEQFF.

V is TRBV9 and J is TRBJ2-2; 9 bases line up with TRBD1. From germline, CDR1 is SGDLS and CDR2 YYNGEE. The J segment lost 7 bases and the V segment lost 5 bases, leaving 6 bases of the junction unmatched. This CDR3 has 14 amino acids. CDR3 nucleotides: TGTGCCAGCAGACCGGGACAGGGAAGCGGGGAGCTGTTTTTT. Amino acid sequence: CASRPGQGSGELFF.

V and J are TRBV7-6 and TRBJ1-2; 10 positions match TRBD1. Per the germline V gene, CDR1 is SGHVS and CDR2 is FNYEAQ. The CDR3 has 15 residues. Trimming at V came to 1 base and at J to 4 bases, leaving 3 bases not matched to a gene. For the CDR3, the DNA is TGTGCCAGCAGCTTAGACGGGACAGGGGCCTATGGCTACACCTTC. This codes for CASSLDGTGAYGYTF.

V is TRBV5-8 and J is TRBJ2-2; TRBD1 aligns across 7 bases. V gave up 1 base and J gave up 7 bases; unmatched junction bases: 7. The germline V gene has CDR1 SGHTS and CDR2 YDEGEE. This CDR3 spans 15 amino acids. The CDR3 DNA follows: TGTGCCAGCAGCTTGTCCCCAGGGGGACACGGGGAGCTGTTTTTT. Its translation: CASSLSPGGHGELFF.

The rearrangement joins TRBV24-1 to TRBJ2-5; D might be TRBD2 (5 bases). Germline loops: CDR1 KGHDR, CDR2 SFDVKD. The CDR3 length is 15 residues. Trimming removed 3 bases at V and 4 bases at J, with 14 bases between. CDR3 in DNA: TGTGCCACCAGTGATCTGTCTGGTCGGGGAGAGACCCAGTACTTC. Residues: CATSDLSGRGETQYF.

V gene TRBV28 combines with J gene TRBJ1-2, with 7 bases fitting TRBD1. The CDR3 length is 14 residues. J gave up 7 bases and V 7 bases, and 12 bases lay outside the gene matches. Per germline, CDR1 MDHEN and CDR2 SYDVKM. The CDR3 DNA reads TGTGCCAGCAATGTAGAGGGGGCAGGGGGTGGCTACACCTTC. Translating gives CASNVEGAGGGYTF.

As DNA, the CDR3 is TGTGCCAGCAACTCGCAGGGGGCGCGGGGCTACACCTTC. Protein product: CASNSQGARGYTF. The chain couples TRBV21-1 to TRBJ1-2; the table's D gene call, TRBD1, was not cross checked with the DNA. TRBV21-1 is noted as a pseudogene. The CDR3 length is 13 residues.

The chain joins TRBV6-4 to TRBJ2-2; the D gene is possibly TRBD2 (7 bases). The CDR3 is made up of 15 amino acids. Trimming cost V 11 bases and J 0 bases, with 16 bases left between them. Per germline, CDR1 MRHNA and CDR2 SNTAGT. CDR3 DNA: TGTGCCCTACGGCGGGGGCTTACGAACACCGGGGAGCTGTTTTTT. Its translation is CALRRGLTNTGELFF.

This chain connects TRBV12-5 to TRBJ1-1; D is unclear. Germline lookup yields CDR1 LGHNT and CDR2 FRNRAP. CDR3 size: 13 residues. V lost 3 bases and J 11 bases, leaving 16 bases between the germline ends. The CDR3 sequence is CASGFSVRGRAFF. The CDR3 DNA reads as TGTGCTAGTGGTTTCTCCGTGAGAGGGAGGGCTTTCTTT.

The chain combines TRBV5-1 with TRBJ1-5; possibly TRBD1 for D (6 bases). Germline assignment: CDR1 SGHRS and CDR2 YFSETQ. The CDR3 runs 15 residues. Trimming removed 1 base from V and 1 base from J, with 9 bases in between. The CDR3: CASSLTGKSNQPQHF. The CDR3 DNA is TGCGCCAGCAGCTTGACAGGGAAAAGCAATCAGCCCCAGCATTTT.

This chain's CDR3 is CASSKDRAQSSYNSPLHF. CDR3 in DNA: TGTGCCAGCAGTAAGGACAGGGCCCAGAGCTCCTATAATTCACCCCTCCACTTT. This chain links TRBV27 with TRBJ1-6; TRBD1 matches at 8 bases. CDR1 is MNHEY, CDR2 SMNVEV, per germline (reference sequence). This CDR3 comprises 18 residues. J gave up 0 bases and V 5 bases, and 9 bases lay outside the gene matches.